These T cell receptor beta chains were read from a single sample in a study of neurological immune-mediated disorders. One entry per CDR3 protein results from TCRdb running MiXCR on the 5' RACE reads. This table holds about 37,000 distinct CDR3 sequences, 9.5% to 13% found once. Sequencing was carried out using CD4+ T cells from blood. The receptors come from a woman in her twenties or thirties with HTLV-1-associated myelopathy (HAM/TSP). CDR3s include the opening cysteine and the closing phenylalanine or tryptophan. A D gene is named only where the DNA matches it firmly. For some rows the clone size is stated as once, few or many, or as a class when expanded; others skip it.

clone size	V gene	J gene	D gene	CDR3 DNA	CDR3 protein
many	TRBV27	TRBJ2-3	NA	TGTGCCAGCAGTTTGAGGGCCATCACAGATACGCAGTATTTT	CASSLRAITDTQYF
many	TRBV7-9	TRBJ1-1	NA	TGTGCCAGCAGCAAACAGATTCGGGAGAACACTGAAGCTTTCTTT	CASSKQIRENTEAFF
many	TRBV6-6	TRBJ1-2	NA	TGTGCCAGCAGTTACGGGGACATTCGTGGCTACACCTTC	CASSYGDIRGYTF
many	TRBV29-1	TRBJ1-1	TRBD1	TGCAGCGTTGGACCGGGACAGGGGGCAGTAGGCACTGAAGCTTTCTTT	CSVGPGQGAVGTEAFF
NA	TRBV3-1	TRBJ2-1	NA	TGTGCCAGCAGCCACACGGCGTCTGCGACCAAGCAGTTCTTC	CASSHTASATKQFF
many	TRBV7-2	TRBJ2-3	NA	TGTGCCAGCAGCTTAGCGGGAAGCACAGATACGCAGTATTTT	CASSLAGSTDTQYF
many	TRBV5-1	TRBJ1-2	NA	TGCGCCAGCAGCTTGGGCCAGGTGGGACTCCCCGACAGCTATGGCTACACCTTC	CASSLGQVGLPDSYGYTF
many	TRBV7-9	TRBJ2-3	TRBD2	TGTGCCAGCAGCCCCGGAAGGACTAGCGGAGGGCGAGATACGCAGTATTTT	CASSPGRTSGGRDTQYF
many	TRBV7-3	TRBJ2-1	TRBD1	TGTGCCAGCAGCTCTACGGACAGGGTTTTTCGGAATGAGCAGTTCTTC	CASSSTDRVFRNEQFF
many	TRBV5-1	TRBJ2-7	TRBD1	TGCGCCAGCAGCGATCGGACAGGGGTAACCTACGAGCAGTACTTC	CASSDRTGVTYEQYF
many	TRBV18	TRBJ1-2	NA	TGTGCCAGCTCACCACCATCGGAAACCTATGGCTACACCTTC	CASSPPSETYGYTF
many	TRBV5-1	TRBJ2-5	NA	TGCGCCAGCAGCTCCAAACAGGGTGGAAAAGAGACCCAGTACTTC	CASSSKQGGKETQYF
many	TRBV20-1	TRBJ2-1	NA	TGCAGTGCTAGAGATGTCGGGGGTACAAATGAGCAGTTCTTC	CSARDVGGTNEQFF
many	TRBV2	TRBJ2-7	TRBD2	TGTGCCAGCATTCGAGCGGGGTCCAGACGAGAGCAGTACTTC	CASIRAGSRREQYF
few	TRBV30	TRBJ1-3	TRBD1	TGTGCCTGGAGGATAATGGGACAGGGTGTTGGAAACACCATATATTTT	CAWRIMGQGVGNTIYF
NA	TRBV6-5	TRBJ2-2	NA	TGTGCCAGCAGGGGACTTGGCACCGGGGAGCTGTTTTTT	CASRGLGTGELFF
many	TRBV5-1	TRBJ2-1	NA	TGCGCCAGCAGCTTGGTATTTATTGCAACGAGGGTTTCTGAGCAGTTCTTC	CASSLVFIATRVSEQFF
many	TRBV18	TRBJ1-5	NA	TGTGCCAGCTCACCGGACCGGCTGGGTGCGGGTCAGCCCCAGCATTTT	CASSPDRLGAGQPQHF
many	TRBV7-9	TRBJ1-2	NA	TGTGCCAGCAGATTTTTAGGGGGGGCCGACGGCTACACCTTC	CASRFLGGADGYTF
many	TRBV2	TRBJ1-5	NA	TGTGCCAGCAGTGTCGGGCGAGCCTCCGGGCAGCCCCAGCATTTT	CASSVGRASGQPQHF
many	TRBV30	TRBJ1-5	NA	TGTGCCTGGAGTGGGCAGGATCGGGGTAGCAATCAGCCCCAGCATTTT	CAWSGQDRGSNQPQHF
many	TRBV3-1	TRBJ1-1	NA	TGTGCCAGCAGCCAAGTGTTAGGGGCTGAAGCTTTCTTT	CASSQVLGAEAFF
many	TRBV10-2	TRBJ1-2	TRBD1	TGCGCCAGCAGAATCGGGACAGGGTCCGGCTATGGCTACACCTTC	CASRIGTGSGYGYTF
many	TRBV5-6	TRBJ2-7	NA	TGTGCCAGCAGTAGCCCAGGGGTACCCTACGAGCAGTACTTC	CASSSPGVPYEQYF
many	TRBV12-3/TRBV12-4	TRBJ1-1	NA	TGTGCCAGCAGTCGGGGGCAGATTGTAGCTTTCTTT	CASSRGQIVAFF
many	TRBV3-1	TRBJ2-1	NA	TGTGCCAGCAGCCAACGTAATGAGCAGTTCTTC	CASSQRNEQFF
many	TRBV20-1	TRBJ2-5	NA	TGCAGTGCTAGAGATGCCAGGGGAGGGTGGGAGACCCAGTACTTC	CSARDARGGWETQYF
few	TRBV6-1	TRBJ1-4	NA	TGTGCCAGCAGTGAAGCAGGGGGTTCCTACTTAGAAAAACTGTTTTTT	CASSEAGGSYLEKLFF
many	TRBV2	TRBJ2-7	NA	TGTGCCAGCAGTGACAGGGTCGTAGTCAGCGAGCAGTACTTC	CASSDRVVVSEQYF
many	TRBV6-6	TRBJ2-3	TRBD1	TGTGCCAGCGCATTCAGGGGGTCCACAGATACGCAGTATTTT	CASAFRGSTDTQYF
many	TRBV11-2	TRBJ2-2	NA	TGTGCCAGCAGCTCGGGGAACACCGGGGAGCTGTTTTTT	CASSSGNTGELFF